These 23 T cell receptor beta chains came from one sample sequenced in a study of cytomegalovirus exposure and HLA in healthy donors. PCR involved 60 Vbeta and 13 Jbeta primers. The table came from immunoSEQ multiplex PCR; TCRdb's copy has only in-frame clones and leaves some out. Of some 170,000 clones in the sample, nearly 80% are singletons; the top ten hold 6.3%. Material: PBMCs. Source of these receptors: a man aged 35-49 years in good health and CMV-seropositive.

The CDR3 DNA follows: TGCAGCGTTGCTTCGGGAGGGAGGAATACGCAGTATTTT. It encodes CSVASGGRNTQYF. J is TRBJ2-3 and V is TRBV29-1; 8 bases line up with TRBD2. Trimming removed 4 bases from V and 7 bases from J; junction bases left unmatched: 7. CDR3 length: 13 amino acids. Germline CDR1 is SQVTM and CDR2 is ANQGSEA.

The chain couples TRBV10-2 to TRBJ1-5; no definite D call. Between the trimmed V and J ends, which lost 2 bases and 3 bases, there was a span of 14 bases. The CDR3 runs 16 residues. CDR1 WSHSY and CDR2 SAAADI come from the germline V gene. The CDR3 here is CASSEVGGFFNQPQHF. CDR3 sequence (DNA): TGCGCCAGCAGTGAGGTTGGAGGGTTTTTCAATCAGCCCCAGCATTTT.

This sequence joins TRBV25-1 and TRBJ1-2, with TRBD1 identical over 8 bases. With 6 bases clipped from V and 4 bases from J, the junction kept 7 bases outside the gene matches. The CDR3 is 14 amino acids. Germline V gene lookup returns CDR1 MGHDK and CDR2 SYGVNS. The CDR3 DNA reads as TGTGCCAGCAGACCAAGTGGGACAGGCTATGGCTACACCTTC. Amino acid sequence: CASRPSGTGYGYTF.

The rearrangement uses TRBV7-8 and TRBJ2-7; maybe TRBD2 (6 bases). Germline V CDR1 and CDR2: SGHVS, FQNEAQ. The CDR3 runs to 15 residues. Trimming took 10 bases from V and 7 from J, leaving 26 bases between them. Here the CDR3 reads CAIKDPWRDTGEQYF. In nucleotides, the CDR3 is TGTGCCATTAAGGACCCCTGGCGGGATACGGGAGAGCAGTACTTC.

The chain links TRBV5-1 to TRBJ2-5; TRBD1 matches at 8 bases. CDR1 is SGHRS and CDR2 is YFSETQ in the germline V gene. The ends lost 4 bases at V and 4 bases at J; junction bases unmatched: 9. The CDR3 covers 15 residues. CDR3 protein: CASSRDPGGGETQYF. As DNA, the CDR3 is TGCGCCAGCAGCCGGGATCCAGGGGGCGGAGAGACCCAGTACTTC.

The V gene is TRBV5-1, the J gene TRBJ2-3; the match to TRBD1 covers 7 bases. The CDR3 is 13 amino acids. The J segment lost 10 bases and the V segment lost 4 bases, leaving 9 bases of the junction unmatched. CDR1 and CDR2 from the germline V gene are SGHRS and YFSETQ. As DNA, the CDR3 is TGCGCCAGCAGCCTGATAGGACAGGAGCCGCAGTATTTT. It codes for CASSLIGQEPQYF. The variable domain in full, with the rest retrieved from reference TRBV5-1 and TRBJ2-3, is KAGVTQTPRYLIKTRGQQVTLSCSPISGHRSVSWYQQTPGQGLQFLFEYFSETQRNKGNFPGRFSGRQFSNSRSEMNVSTLELGDSALYLCASSLIGQEPQYFGPGTRLTVL.

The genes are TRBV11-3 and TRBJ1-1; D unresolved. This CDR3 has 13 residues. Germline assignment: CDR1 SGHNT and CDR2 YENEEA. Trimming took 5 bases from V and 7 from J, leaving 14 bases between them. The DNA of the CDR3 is TGTGCCAGCAGCCGTAACGCGGAGGGTGAAGCTTTCTTT. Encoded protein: CASSRNAEGEAFF.

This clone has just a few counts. The DNA for the CDR3 is TGTGCCAGCAGCTTAGGGGTAGGGAGCTCCTACGAGCAGTACTTC. Residues: CASSLGVGSSYEQYF. The J gene is TRBJ2-7, the V gene TRBV7-7; perhaps TRBD2 as D (5 bases). The CDR3 is 15 residues long. Germline-derived CDR1 and CDR2 are SSHAT and FNYEAQ (reference sequence). Trimming removed 1 base at V and 0 bases at J, with 10 bases between.

CDR3 in amino acids: CASRYRGSDYGYTF. CDR3 bases: TGTGCCAGTAGATATAGGGGTTCCGACTATGGCTACACCTTC. The rearrangement uses TRBV19 and TRBJ1-2; TRBD1 might be the D (5 bases). The CDR3 has 14 amino acids. Deletions cut 6 bases from V and 3 bases from J, with 14 bases between. CDR1 and CDR2 (germline): LNHDA, SQIVND (reference sequence).

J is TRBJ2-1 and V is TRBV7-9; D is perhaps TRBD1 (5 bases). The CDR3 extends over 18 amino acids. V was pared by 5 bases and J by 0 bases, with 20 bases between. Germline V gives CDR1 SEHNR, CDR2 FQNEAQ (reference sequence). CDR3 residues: CASSAHPLGALSYNEQFF. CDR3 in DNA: TGTGCCAGCAGCGCCCACCCTTTAGGGGCCCTCTCCTACAATGAGCAGTTCTTC.

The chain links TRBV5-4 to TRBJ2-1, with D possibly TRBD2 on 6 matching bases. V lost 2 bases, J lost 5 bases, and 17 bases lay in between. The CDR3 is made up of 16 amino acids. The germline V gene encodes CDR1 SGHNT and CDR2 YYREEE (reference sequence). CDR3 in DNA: TGTGCCAGCAGCTTACCCGGGGCTAGCGCCGACAATGAGCAGTTCTTC. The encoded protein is CASSLPGASADNEQFF.

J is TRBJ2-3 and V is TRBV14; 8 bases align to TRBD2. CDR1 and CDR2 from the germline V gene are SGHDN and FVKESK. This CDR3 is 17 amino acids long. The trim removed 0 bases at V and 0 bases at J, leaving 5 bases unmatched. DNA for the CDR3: TGTGCCAGCAGCCAAGATTTGGCTAGCGGGAGCACAGATACGCAGTATTTT. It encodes CASSQDLASGSTDTQYF.

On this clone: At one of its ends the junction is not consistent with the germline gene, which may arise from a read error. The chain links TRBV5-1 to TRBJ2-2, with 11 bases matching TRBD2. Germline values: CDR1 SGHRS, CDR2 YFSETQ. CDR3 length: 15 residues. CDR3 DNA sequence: TGCGCCAGCAGCTTGGCACTAGCGGGAGATCGGGGAGCTGTTTTT. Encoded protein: CASSLALAGDRGAVF.

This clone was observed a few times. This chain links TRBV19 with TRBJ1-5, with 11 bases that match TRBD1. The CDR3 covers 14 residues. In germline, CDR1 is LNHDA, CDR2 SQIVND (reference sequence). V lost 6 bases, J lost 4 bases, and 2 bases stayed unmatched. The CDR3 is CASSGTGGNQPQHF. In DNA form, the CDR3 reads TGTGCCAGTAGCGGGACAGGGGGGAATCAGCCCCAGCATTTT.

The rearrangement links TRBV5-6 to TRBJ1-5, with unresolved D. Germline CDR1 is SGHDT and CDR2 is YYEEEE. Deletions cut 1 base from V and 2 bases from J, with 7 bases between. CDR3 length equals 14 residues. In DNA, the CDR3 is TGTGCCAGCAGCTTGTGGCCAGGCAATCAGCCCCAGCATTTT. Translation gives CASSLWPGNQPQHF. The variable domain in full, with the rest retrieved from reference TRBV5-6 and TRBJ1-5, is DAGVTQSPTHLIKTRGQQVTLRCSPKSGHDTVSWYQQALGQGPQFIFQYYEEEERQRGNFPDRFSGHQFPNYSSELNVNALLLGDSALYLCASSLWPGNQPQHFGDGTRLSIL.

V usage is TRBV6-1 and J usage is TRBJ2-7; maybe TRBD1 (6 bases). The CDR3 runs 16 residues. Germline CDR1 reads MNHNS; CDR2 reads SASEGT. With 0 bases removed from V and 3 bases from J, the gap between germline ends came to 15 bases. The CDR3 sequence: CASSEAGAGISYEQYF. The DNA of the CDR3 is TGTGCCAGCAGTGAAGCGGGGGCAGGGATAAGCTACGAGCAGTACTTC.

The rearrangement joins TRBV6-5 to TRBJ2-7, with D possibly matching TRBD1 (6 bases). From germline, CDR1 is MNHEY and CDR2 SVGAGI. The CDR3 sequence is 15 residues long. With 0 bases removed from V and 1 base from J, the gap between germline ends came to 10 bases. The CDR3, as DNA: TGTGCCAGCAGTTACTCAGGGACACCTTCCTACGAGCAGTACTTC. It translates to CASSYSGTPSYEQYF.

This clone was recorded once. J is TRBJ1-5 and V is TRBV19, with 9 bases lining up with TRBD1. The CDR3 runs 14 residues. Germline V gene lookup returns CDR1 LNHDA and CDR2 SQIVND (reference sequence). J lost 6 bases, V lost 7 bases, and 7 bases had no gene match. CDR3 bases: TGTGCCAGTATCCCGGGACAGGGCTCTCAGCCCCAGCATTTT. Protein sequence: CASIPGQGSQPQHF. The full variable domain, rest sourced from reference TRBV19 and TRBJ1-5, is DGGITQSPKYLFRKEGQNVTLSCEQNLNHDAMYWYRQDPGQGLRLIYYSQIVNDFQKGDIAEGYSVSREKKESFPLTVTSAQKNPTAFYLCASIPGQGSQPQHFGDGTRLSIL.

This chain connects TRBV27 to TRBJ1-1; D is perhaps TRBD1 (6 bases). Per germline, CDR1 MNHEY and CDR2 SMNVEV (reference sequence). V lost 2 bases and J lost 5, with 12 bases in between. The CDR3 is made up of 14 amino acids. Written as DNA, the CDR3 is TGTGCCAGCAGTTTAAACAGGGTTGGTACTGAAGCTTTCTTT. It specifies CASSLNRVGTEAFF.

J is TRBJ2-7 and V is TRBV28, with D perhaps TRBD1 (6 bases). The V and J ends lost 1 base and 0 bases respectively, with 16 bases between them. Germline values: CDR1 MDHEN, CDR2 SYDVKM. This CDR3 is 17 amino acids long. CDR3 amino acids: CASSLSPGTLRSYEQYF. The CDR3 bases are TGTGCCAGCAGTTTATCCCCCGGGACACTTCGCTCCTACGAGCAGTACTTC. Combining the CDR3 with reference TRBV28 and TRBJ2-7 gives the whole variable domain DVKVTQSSRYLVKRTGEKVFLECVQDMDHENMFWYRQDPGLGLRLIYFSYDVKMKEKGDIPEGYSVSREKKERFSLILESASTNQTSMYLCASSLSPGTLRSYEQYFGPGTRLTVT.

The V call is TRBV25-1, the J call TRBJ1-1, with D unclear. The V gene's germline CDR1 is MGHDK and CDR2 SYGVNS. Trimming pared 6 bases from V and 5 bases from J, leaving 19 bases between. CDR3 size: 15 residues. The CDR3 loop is CASRDLGEGQTEAFF. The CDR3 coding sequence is TGTGCCAGCAGAGACCTTGGGGAGGGTCAAACTGAAGCTTTCTTT.

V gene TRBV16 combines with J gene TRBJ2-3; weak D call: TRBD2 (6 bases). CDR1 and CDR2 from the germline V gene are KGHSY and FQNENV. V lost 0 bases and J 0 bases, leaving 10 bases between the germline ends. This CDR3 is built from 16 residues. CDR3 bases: TGTGCCAGCAGCCAATCGGAGCGGGCCAGCACAGATACGCAGTATTTT. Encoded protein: CASSQSERASTDTQYF.

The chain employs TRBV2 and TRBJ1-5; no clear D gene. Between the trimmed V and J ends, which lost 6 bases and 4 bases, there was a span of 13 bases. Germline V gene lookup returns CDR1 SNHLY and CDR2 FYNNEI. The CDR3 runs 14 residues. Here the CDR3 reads CASSRSYRNQPQHF. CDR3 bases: TGTGCCAGCAGCAGATCTTACCGTAATCAGCCCCAGCATTTT.